These T cell receptor beta chains were read from a single sample in a study of shared clonotypes between healthy human individuals. Assay: immunoSEQ multiplex PCR; the TCRdb copy retains only in-frame clones and omits some. The data contain roughly 2 million clones, more than 90% of them singletons. The material sequenced was naive CD4+ T cells sorted from blood. Receptors were obtained from a man between 18 and 29 years old in good health. Each CDR3 is given with its conserved first and last residue.

v_gene	j_gene	CDR3aa
TRBV18	TRBJ1-2	CASSQVPTEGYTF
TRBV21-1	TRBJ2-7	CASSRQEDRPTYEQYF
TRBV6-1	TRBJ2-7	CASSNRDRGYF
TRBV5-1	TRBJ1-3	CASSLGQGTLGNTIYF
TRBV2	TRBJ2-1	CASTLFWVSQQFF
TRBV7-2	TRBJ2-3	CASTSTLRDTQYF
TRBV11-2	TRBJ2-7	CASSLSTGGPSYEQYF
TRBV11-2	TRBJ2-7	CASSLELSWDAASEQYF
TRBV6-6	TRBJ2-5	CASSQNDRVETQYF
TRBV29-1	TRBJ1-2	CSVGDSDYGYTF
TRBV5-4	TRBJ2-1	CASSLSSGGASYNEQFF
TRBV7-2	TRBJ2-7	CASSLGGQAHYEQYF
TRBV18	TRBJ2-7	CASSPPYAGTPLVQYF
TRBV19	TRBJ1-2	CASSIVQGGYGYTF
TRBV5-1	TRBJ1-2	CASSLVTGGLQTF
TRBV28	TRBJ2-7	CASSRGRVSYEQYF
TRBV5-6	TRBJ1-4	CASSTVTTNEKLFF
TRBV28	TRBJ1-5	CASRGRGQGNQPQHF
TRBV5-6	TRBJ1-2	CASSRGVDGYTF
TRBV5-1	TRBJ1-1	CASRAGAENTEAFF
TRBV5-6	TRBJ1-6	CASSPTGINSPLHF
TRBV27	TRBJ2-7	CASSSLNRYEQYF
TRBV2	TRBJ1-5	CASSGVRDKDQPQHF
TRBV7-9	TRBJ2-3	CASSPDGGGLDTQYF
TRBV11-2	TRBJ2-7	CASSQDRGGEQYF
TRBV2	TRBJ1-5	CASSVGNSNQPQHF
TRBV5-6	TRBJ2-5	CASSSPGTPQETQYF
TRBV6-5	TRBJ2-2	CASSYRQSTGELFF
TRBV30	TRBJ1-3	CAWLGKMGQPAGGNTIYF
TRBV6-8	TRBJ1-1	CASRPLPDRVGAFF
TRBV11-2	TRBJ1-3	CASSFPGALGNTIYF
TRBV10-3	TRBJ1-5	CAISEAGQPQHF
TRBV7-6	TRBJ2-7	CASSPQTSGAPYEQYF
TRBV5-4	TRBJ2-7	CASSLAGTGVSYEQYF
TRBV10-2	TRBJ1-5	CASRDGTASNQPQHF
TRBV5-4	TRBJ1-6	CASSLEWQGLNSPLHF
TRBV7-2	TRBJ2-5	CASKLSGETQYF
TRBV7-7	TRBJ2-6	CAVGTAKGYGANVLTF
TRBV28	TRBJ2-7	CASSLGQGVYEQYF
TRBV9	TRBJ2-7	CASSVGDSVSYEQYF
TRBV7-2	TRBJ2-2	CASRMGQPNTGELFF
TRBV28	TRBJ2-7	CASSLYSVGTYEQYF
TRBV7-2	TRBJ1-2	CASSLSPWSGYTF